One and the same sample provided the 32 T cell receptor beta chains below, sequenced in a study of identical twins. TCRdb called the 5' RACE reads again in MiXCR, with one record for every CDR3 protein. There are some 500,000 distinct CDR3 sequences in the sample; around 20% occur only once, and approximately 0.95% lies in the top ten. This sample was also put to use in a study of T cells expressing NK-cell markers.

The specimen sequenced was CD4+ T cells sorted from blood. The receptors originated from a woman aged 18-30 years in good health.

This clonotype was counted between two and nine times. The chain is built from TRBV12-3 or TRBV12-4 and TRBJ2-7, with TRBD2 identical over 7 bases. This CDR3 spans 13 amino acids. The V gene end was trimmed by 4 bases and the J gene end by 2 bases; junction bases not matched to a gene: 2. CDR3 region: CASSSAGAYEQYF. The CDR3 nucleotides are TGTGCCAGCAGTTCCGCGGGGGCCTACGAGCAGTACTTC.

The rearrangement joins TRBV20-1 to TRBJ2-5; 7 nucleotides agree with TRBD2. Germline V gene data show CDR1 as DFQATT and CDR2 as SNEGSKA (reference sequence). CDR3 length: 14 amino acids. Losses at the gene ends were 0 bases for V and 6 bases for J; bases not matched to a gene: 7. The CDR3: CSARDSREGQTQYF. CDR3 sequence (DNA): TGCAGTGCTAGAGATTCGAGGGAGGGTCAGACCCAGTACTTC.

This clonotype appeared a few times. The J gene is TRBJ2-5, the V gene TRBV20-1, with unresolved D. The CDR3 consists of 14 residues. The V end lost 0 bases, the J end lost 2 bases, and 10 bases lay between the germline ends. Germline V gene sequence: CDR1 DFQATT, CDR2 SNEGSKA (reference sequence). DNA of the CDR3: TGCAGTGCTAGAGATCTGGGCAGACAAGAGACCCAGTACTTC. Translation gives CSARDLGRQETQYF.

V and J are TRBV20-1 and TRBJ2-7; the match to TRBD2 covers 8 bases. The CDR3 has 14 amino acids. Trimming removed 3 bases from V and 3 bases from J; junction bases left unmatched: 7. CDR1 is DFQATT and CDR2 is SNEGSKA in the germline V gene (reference sequence). The CDR3 DNA follows: TGCAGTGCTAGGAGAGCGGGAGTGGACTACGAGCAGTACTTC. Translated, it gives CSARRAGVDYEQYF.

This clonotype was recorded a few times. The chain carries TRBV5-1 and TRBJ2-3, with a tentative D call TRBD1 (6 bases). This CDR3 region has 15 residues. Trimming stripped 4 bases from V and 5 bases from J, with 17 bases between. The germline V gene has CDR1 SGHRS and CDR2 YFSETQ. Here the CDR3 reads CASSRTGLGEDTQYF. In nucleotides, the CDR3 is TGCGCCAGCAGCCGAACAGGGCTAGGAGAAGATACGCAGTATTTT.

V is TRBV12-3 or TRBV12-4 and J is TRBJ1-2; tentative D call: TRBD1 (6 bases). The CDR3 runs to 12 residues. V lost 7 bases and J 8 bases, leaving 14 bases between the germline ends. CDR3 in DNA: TGTGCCAGCAACCGTGGGGGGGGCGGCTACACCTTC. This sequence encodes CASNRGGGGYTF.

The rearrangement uses TRBV18 and TRBJ2-3; D gene ambiguous. This CDR3 is 15 amino acids long. V shed 6 bases and J shed 6 bases, with 19 bases lying between them. Per germline, CDR1 KGHSH and CDR2 LQKENI. The CDR3 region has the DNA TGTGCCAGCTCCCTTCGGACCACGATAAAGGATACGCAGTATTTT. Amino acids: CASSLRTTIKDTQYF. Combining the CDR3 with reference TRBV18 and TRBJ2-3 gives the whole variable domain NAGVMQNPRHLVRRRGQEARLRCSPMKGHSHVYWYRQLPEEGLKFMVYLQKENIIDESGMPKERFSAEFPKEGPSILRIQQVVRGDSAAYFCASSLRTTIKDTQYFGPGTRLTVL.

This clonotype showed up just a few times. The CDR3: CASCPLVLVPGETQYF. CDR3 coding DNA: TGCGCCAGCTGCCCCCTCGTTTTGGTACCGGGGGAGACCCAGTACTTC. The rearrangement uses TRBV10-2 and TRBJ2-5, with a possible D match to TRBD2 (5 bases). CDR1 and CDR2 from the germline V gene are WSHSY and SAAADI. Between the trimmed V and J ends, which lost 8 bases and 5 bases, there was a span of 24 bases. The CDR3 extends over 16 amino acids.

The chain has TRBV5-8 and TRBJ2-3, with 13 bases lining up with TRBD2. Looked up from germline, CDR1 is SGHTS and CDR2 is YDEGEE. The CDR3 runs to 15 residues. After removal of 5 bases from V and 7 bases from J, the junction contained 7 bases not matched to a gene. The CDR3: CASRILAGGPNTQYF. The CDR3 DNA reads as TGTGCCAGCAGAATACTAGCGGGAGGGCCTAATACGCAGTATTTT. The whole variable domain, remainder taken from reference TRBV5-8 and TRBJ2-3, is EAGVTQSPTHLIKTRGQQATLRCSPISGHTSVYWYQQALGLGLQFLLWYDEGEERNRGNFPPRFSGRQFPNYSSELNVNALELEDSALYLCASRILAGGPNTQYFGPGTRLTVL.

This clonotype was recorded a few times. V is TRBV6-1 and J is TRBJ2-1; D perhaps matches TRBD2 (6 bases). Germline CDR1 is MNHNS and CDR2 is SASEGT. CDR3 length: 13 residues. Trimming removed 5 bases at V and 7 bases at J, with 12 bases between. For the CDR3, the DNA is TGTGCCAGCAGTAAACTGACTAGGAATGAGCAGTTCTTC. Protein: CASSKLTRNEQFF.

The chain employs TRBV12-3 or TRBV12-4 and TRBJ2-6, with D hard to call. The V end lost 7 bases, the J end lost 0 bases, and 10 bases lay between the germline ends. This CDR3 spans 15 amino acids. The CDR3 loop reads CASNRGGSGANVLTF. In DNA form, the CDR3 reads TGTGCCAGCAACAGAGGTGGCTCTGGGGCCAACGTCCTGACTTTC.

The chain links TRBV29-1 to TRBJ2-5; 8 positions agree with TRBD1. The length of the CDR3 is 14 residues. The V gene's germline CDR1 is SQVTM and CDR2 ANQGSEA. Germline trimming cut 0 bases from V and 3 bases from J; bases unmatched to any gene: 3. The CDR3 nucleotides are TGCAGCGTTGAAGAAGGGGACAGGAAAGAGACCCAGTACTTC. It translates to CSVEEGDRKETQYF.

A remark on this clonotype: A junction boundary mismatches the germline segment, possibly from a read error. The V and J genes are TRBV7-9 and TRBJ2-7; unclear D gene. This CDR3 contains 12 residues. The V gene's germline CDR1 is SEHNR and CDR2 FQNEAQ (reference sequence). The CDR3: CASNLNSYEQYF. In DNA, the CDR3 is TGTGCCAGCAACTTAAACAGCTACGAGCAGTACTTC.

V usage is TRBV20-1 and J usage is TRBJ2-5; perhaps D is TRBD1 or TRBD2 (7 bases each). V was shortened by 5 bases and J by 7 bases, with 23 bases between the two germline ends. There are 15 residues in the CDR3. Germline V gene data show CDR1 as DFQATT and CDR2 as SNEGSKA (reference sequence). In DNA, the CDR3 is TGCAGTGCTCCTCGCAACAGGGGAGGGGTAGGGACCCAGTACTTC. Its protein product is CSAPRNRGGVGTQYF.

The chain couples TRBV2 to TRBJ2-7; TRBD2 agrees at 15 bases. V lost 6 bases and J lost 3; bases outside the gene matches: 6. This CDR3 comprises 16 residues. CDR1 and CDR2 from the germline V gene are SNHLY and FYNNEI. The CDR3 DNA sequence: TGTGCCAGCAGGCGGACTAGCGGGGGGGCCGTCTACGAGCAGTACTTC. Amino acids: CASRRTSGGAVYEQYF.

The chain uses TRBV9 and TRBJ2-2; perhaps TRBD1 as D (5 bases). CDR1 SGDLS and CDR2 YYNGEE come from the germline V gene. The CDR3 runs 13 residues. Trimming removed 4 bases from V and 7 bases from J, with 11 bases in between. In DNA, the CDR3 is TGTGCCAGCAGCTCGAGGACAAACGGGGAGCTGTTTTTT. Protein product: CASSSRTNGELFF. Full variable domain (missing parts from reference TRBV9 and TRBJ2-2): DSGVTQTPKHLITATGQRVTLRCSPRSGDLSVYWYQQSLDQGLQFLIQYYNGEERAKGNILERFSAQQFPDLHSELNLSSLELGDSALYFCASSSRTNGELFFGEGSRLTVL.

The chain couples TRBV29-1 to TRBJ2-1; 11 bases fit TRBD1. The length of the CDR3 is 14 residues. V was clipped by 8 bases and J by 10 bases; unmatched bases: 13. Germline CDR1 reads SQVTM; CDR2 reads ANQGSEA. CDR3 residues: CSTRTGGAKGEQFF. DNA of the CDR3: TGCAGCACCCGGACAGGGGGCGCGAAGGGAGAGCAGTTCTTC.

This clonotype was counted only a few times. The chain combines TRBV6-2 or TRBV6-3 with TRBJ2-5; D may be TRBD1 (5 bases). Per the germline V gene, CDR1 is MNHEY and CDR2 is SVGEGT. The CDR3 totals 13 residues. Trimming removed 5 bases at V and 4 bases at J, with 11 bases between. This CDR3 is CASSPWTLETQYF. The CDR3 region has the DNA TGTGCCAGCAGTCCTTGGACACTAGAGACCCAGTACTTC.

The chain combines TRBV20-1 with TRBJ2-3; TRBD2 agrees at 8 bases. This CDR3 contains 15 residues. Per germline, CDR1 DFQATT and CDR2 SNEGSKA (reference sequence). Trimming removed 0 bases from V and 3 bases from J; junction bases left unmatched: 5. CDR3 sequence (DNA): TGCAGTGCTAGAGATAGCGGGGTGAGGACAGATACGCAGTATTTT. Residues: CSARDSGVRTDTQYF.

The chain has TRBV6-6 and TRBJ1-1; no definite D call. Trimming removed 2 bases from V and 7 bases from J, with 8 bases in between. Germline values: CDR1 MNHNY, CDR2 SVGAGI (reference sequence). This CDR3 spans 12 amino acids. Written as DNA, the CDR3 is TGTGCCAGCAGTTACAAGGAAGTTGAAGCTTTCTTT. Translated: CASSYKEVEAFF.

The chain carries TRBV5-1 and TRBJ2-7, with D uncertain. Germline CDR1 and CDR2: SGHRS and YFSETQ. This CDR3 is 14 amino acids long. V dropped 2 bases and J dropped 2 bases, with 11 bases sitting between them. This CDR3 is CASSLGQIPYEQYF. The CDR3 bases are TGCGCCAGCAGCTTAGGGCAGATCCCCTACGAGCAGTACTTC.

This clonotype appeared a few times. The chain recombines TRBV6-2 or TRBV6-3 with TRBJ1-1; 7 bases fit TRBD1. The trim removed 6 bases at V and 4 bases at J, leaving 14 bases unmatched. The CDR3 extends over 16 amino acids. Germline V gene lookup returns CDR1 MNHEY and CDR2 SVGEGT. Here the CDR3 DNA reads TGTGCCAGCAGACCGTACCCACAGGGGCAGAGCACTGAAGCTTTCTTT. Residues: CASRPYPQGQSTEAFF.

Ten or more counts support this clonotype. The V call is TRBV7-2, the J call TRBJ1-2; D might be TRBD1 (6 bases). The CDR3 is 13 residues long. Germline CDR1 and CDR2: SGHTA and FQGNSA. With 5 bases removed from V and 3 bases from J, the gap between germline ends came to 10 bases. The CDR3 region has the DNA TGTGCCAGCAGCCTCCAGGGGTACTATGGCTACACCTTC. Its translation: CASSLQGYYGYTF.

The CDR3 DNA reads TGTGCCAGCAGCCCGTACCACAGACTAGCGGGAGGAGAGCAGTTCTTC. The encoded protein is CASSPYHRLAGGEQFF. J is TRBJ2-1 and V is TRBV7-2; 13 bases line up with TRBD2. The CDR3 sequence is 16 residues long. Per germline, CDR1 SGHTA and CDR2 FQGNSA. The V gene end was trimmed by 5 bases and the J gene end by 10 bases; junction bases not matched to a gene: 11.

The V gene is TRBV9, the J gene TRBJ1-6; no reliable D call. CDR1 is SGDLS and CDR2 is YYNGEE in the germline V gene. V was shortened by 0 bases and J by 0 bases, with 4 bases between the two germline ends. This CDR3 comprises 15 residues. CDR3 nucleotides: TGTGCCAGCAGCGTAGGAGTCTCCTATAATTCACCCCTCCACTTT. It yields the protein CASSVGVSYNSPLHF.

This clonotype was picked up a small number of times. V and J are TRBV5-1 and TRBJ2-5, with 10 bases fitting TRBD1. The CDR3 has 16 residues. Per germline, CDR1 SGHRS and CDR2 YFSETQ. With 2 bases clipped from V and 0 bases from J, the junction kept 4 bases outside the gene matches. CDR3 loop: CASSFTGTGDQETQYF. The CDR3 DNA sequence: TGCGCCAGCAGCTTTACCGGGACAGGGGACCAAGAGACCCAGTACTTC.

In its sample, this clonotype was seen once. J is TRBJ1-2 and V is TRBV12-3 or TRBV12-4; no reliable D call. The CDR3 has 8 amino acids. V was cut by 7 bases and J by 6 bases, with 0 bases left in between. The CDR3 DNA reads TGTGCCAGCAATGGCTACACCTTC. Protein: CASNGYTF.

This rearrangement joins TRBV20-1 to TRBJ2-4, with 8 positions matching TRBD2. V lost 0 bases and J lost 0; bases outside the gene matches: 7. From germline, CDR1 is DFQATT and CDR2 SNEGSKA (reference sequence). The CDR3 is 17 amino acids. CDR3 bases: TGCAGTGCTAGAGATCAAGGCGGGGGGAGAGCCAAAAACATTCAGTACTTC. Protein: CSARDQGGGRAKNIQYF.

The V gene is TRBV5-6, the J gene TRBJ2-2; D may be TRBD2 (5 bases). This CDR3 is 15 amino acids long. Germline CDR1 is SGHDT and CDR2 is YYEEEE. Trimming stripped 0 bases from V and 4 bases from J, with 10 bases between. The DNA of the CDR3 is TGTGCCAGCAGCTTGGCCATGCGGGCCACCGGGGAGCTGTTTTTT. Its translation: CASSLAMRATGELFF.

This clonotype was found a few times. The genes are TRBV20-1 and TRBJ2-7, with D possibly being TRBD2 (6 bases). CDR3 length equals 11 residues. The germline V and J ends were trimmed by 5 bases and 4 bases, with 9 bases remaining between them. Per the germline V gene, CDR1 is DFQATT and CDR2 is SNEGSKA (reference sequence). CDR3 loop: CSAFRGYEQYF. CDR3 in DNA: TGCAGTGCTTTTCGGGGGTACGAGCAGTACTTC.

The rearrangement links TRBV12-3 or TRBV12-4 to TRBJ2-1; 8 positions agree with TRBD2. The CDR3 is 16 amino acids. V gave up 6 bases and J gave up 6 bases; unmatched junction bases: 13. CDR3 sequence reads: CASRSQTSVAVNEQFF. The CDR3 DNA follows: TGTGCCAGCAGATCGCAGACTAGCGTCGCGGTCAATGAGCAGTTCTTC.

This clonotype showed up many times. This chain's CDR3 is CASSLWGAQPQHF. The CDR3 DNA sequence: TGCGCCAGCAGCTTGTGGGGGGCTCAGCCCCAGCATTTT. The chain uses TRBV5-1 and TRBJ1-5; D is perhaps TRBD1 (6 bases). The CDR3 sequence is 13 residues long. Germline loops: CDR1 SGHRS, CDR2 YFSETQ. The V gene lost 1 base and the J gene lost 6 bases, with 8 bases spanning the gap.